Listed here is a single TCR beta chain. Its target is not known. This CDR3 has 15 amino acids. CDR1 is LNHDA and CDR2 is SQIVND in the germline V gene (reference sequence). Trimming removed 5 bases from V and 4 bases from J, with 17 bases in between. The entry originates in a study of T cells in localized non-small cell lung cancer. General study findings and limits: A median of approximately 60 of the top 100 tumor clones appeared in adjacent lung, which was paired and uninvolved. In uninvolved adjacent lung, T cell clonality reached its highest value, exceeding tumor. Heterogeneity stays possible, as sequencing covered only one tumor region. Those with higher blood T cell density had longer overall survival.

The protocol was immunoSEQ multiplex PCR, while the TCRdb copy is restricted to in-frame clones and leaves out a portion. The table has 19,000 or so clones, 88% seen once. This chain joins TRBV19 and TRBJ1-2, with D tentatively TRBD1 (5 bases). This sample comprised peripheral blood mononuclear cells, obtained before any cancer treatment. The sequence was collected from a male donor older than 55 with stage II lung adenocarcinoma. The CDR3 DNA sequence: TGTGCCAGTAGTTTATTGAAGGGGAGCGGCTATGGCTACACCTTC. Its protein product is CASSLLKGSGYGYTF.